This TCR beta chain was found in a study of blood T cells in healthy people across ages (dated by TCRdb to 2015 to 2017). Study-level background: In model experiments, template switching captured roughly one uniquely barcoded TCR beta cDNA molecule for every two T cells. Using deep sequencing normalized with unique cDNA molecular identifiers, the study measured how TCR beta repertoire diversity changes with age. Four age groups were formed from the donors: young (average approximately 15 years), middle-aged (approximately 40), aged (over 55) and long-lived (less than 85). Donors of different ages were randomly distributed across sequencing lanes to avoid experimental bias. Using the same blood draw, the study looked at two additional independent replicas of 1 million unique cDNA reads for two donors, one aged 18 to 30 and the other aged 80 or older. The research as a whole found: Estimates of total diversity based on one million sequenced T cells were considered lower bounds and underestimates. Observed TCR beta diversity per million T cells fell roughly linearly with age, and a significant reduction was already apparent by age roughly 40. Because donor CMV infection status was unknown, age-related changes in expanded clonotypes were potentially confounded. Conclusive comparison of naive and antigen-experienced compartments was prevented by the profiling of bulk unsorted PBMCs. The long-lived group showed more naive CD4+ T cells, fewer expanded clones and increased TCR diversity than the aged group, suggesting age selection. Observed TCR beta diversity correlated strongly with the percentage of naive T cells measured by flow cytometry.

Library generation was performed with 5' RACE. The sequencing machine was an Illumina HiSeq 2500. A second PCR of roughly 6 to 12 cycles was performed with a sample-barcoded 5' primer and a J-beta primer mix. A unique molecular identifier was introduced onto each TCR beta cDNA molecule by a template-switch 5' adaptor carrying 12 random nucleotides. At least 3 million CDR3-containing paired-end reads were obtained from each sample. All of the RNA was converted into first-strand cDNA using the Mint cDNA synthesis kit, with a TRBC-specific oligonucleotide serving as the primer. After uracil-DNA glycosylase treatment, a first 18-cycle PCR used universal primers M1SS and BC2_uni_R on all cDNA. Processing in the source paper ran as follows. For normalization, 1 million high-quality reads, each with a distinct molecular identifier, were randomly selected from each sample. Reads with shared molecular identifiers were discarded instead of being binned into consensus sequences. MiTCR, with a Q25 quality threshold and the strictest error-elimination algorithm, was used for CDR3 identification, clonotype clustering and error correction. A nonparametric unseen species model with Euler transformation was used to estimate lower-bound total TCR beta diversity. TCRdb reprocessed the public reads (quality trimming at Q25 with fastp, clone calling with MiXCR) and kept in-frame beta chains. Each CDR3 protein appears once, grouped with its most common genes and DNA. None of the V and J calls come from the authors' own analysis; TCRdb made them. This sample has about 1.1 million distinct CDR3 sequences in its table, and more than 30% of those were observed once. Together, the top ten hold approximately 14% of the sample.

The roughly 38 donors, aged roughly 6 to 100 years, were systemically healthy Caucasian individuals from Russia. Each donor gave 8 to 10 milliliters of peripheral blood, drawn into EDTA-treated Vacutainer tubes. Ficoll-Paque density-gradient centrifugation was used to isolate PBMCs, with at least 6.5 million per sample. Trizol reagent was used to extract total RNA from the PBMCs, yielding at least 5.5 micrograms per sample. The percentages of naive CD45RAhigh/CD27high T cells were determined by flow cytometry on a PBMC aliquot from every donor. The V and J ends are trimmed by 2 bases and 3 bases, leaving 12 bases between them. Including the terminal cysteine and phenylalanine, the CDR3 comprises 15 residues. This entry keeps only the CDR3 DNA: 45 bases, framed from base 1. In the germline V gene (reference sequence), CDR1 corresponds to MNHEY and CDR2 to SMNVEV. This clonotype has at least ten counts. Its antigen target is currently unknown. No base quality information exists; no much larger clone differs at one position.

The sequenced sample consisted of blood. The receptor chain draws on TRBV27 and TRBJ2-3, and possibly TRBD2, on 5 matching bases. The TCR originated in a man younger than 30 in good health. The DNA sequence reads TGTGCCAGCAGTTTAGAGCTTAGCGCGACAGATACGCAGTATTTT. Translated, it reads CASSLELSATDTQYF.